This T cell receptor (beta chain) derives from a study of CD8 T cells in ankylosing spondylitis. CDR1 SGHTA and CDR2 FQGNSA come from the germline V gene. The V gene lost 8 bases and the J gene lost 5 bases, with 12 bases spanning the gap. This CDR3 comprises 12 residues. Points from the study as a whole: A motif of several highly homologous TCR beta variants was seen as apparently characteristic of ankylosing spondylitis blood.

Points on this clonotype: Antigen unknown.

One entry per CDR3 protein results from TCRdb running MiXCR on the 5' RACE reads. The table records around 770,000 distinct CDR3 sequences, roughly 20% of them present only once. V gene TRBV7-2 combines with J gene TRBJ2-5, with D perhaps TRBD2 (5 bases). Material: blood, either unsorted or a sorted T cell fraction (not recorded which). The sequence was collected from a male donor with ankylosing spondylitis. The CDR3 is CASERRPETQYF. The DNA for the CDR3 is TGTGCCAGCGAACGGAGGCCGGAGACCCAGTACTTC. Full variable domain (remainder filled in from reference TRBV7-2 and TRBJ2-5): GAGVSQSPSNKVTEKGKDVELRCDPISGHTALYWYRQSLGQGLEFLIYFQGNSAPDKSGLPSDRFSAERTGGSVSTLTIQRTQQEDSAVYLCASERRPETQYFGPGTRLLVL.